Listed below are T cell receptor beta chains from one sample, sequenced in a study of CD8 T cells in ankylosing spondylitis. TCRdb called the 5' RACE reads again in MiXCR, with one record for every CDR3 protein. The sample lists some 200,000 distinct CDR3 sequences, roughly 13% occurring once. The specimen was blood, either unsorted or a sorted T cell fraction (not recorded which). These receptors all stem from a male donor with ankylosing spondylitis or in good health (not recorded which). Both conserved end residues are part of each CDR3. The order of the fields is D gene, J gene, clone size, V gene, CDR3 protein, CDR3 DNA. The D gene is left open where the match is weak. The size field is filled for only some rows; it gives once, few, many or a size class.

>-|TRBJ2-3|-|TRBV30
CAWSEGASGTDTQYF
TGTGCCTGGAGTGAGGGAGCTAGCGGCACAGATACGCAGTATTTT
>-|TRBJ2-1|-|TRBV20-1
CSADPPSDAYNEQFF
TGCAGTGCTGACCCCCCTAGCGATGCCTACAATGAGCAGTTCTTC
>TRBD2|TRBJ2-5|few|TRBV7-9
CASSLSGAPQETQYF
TGTGCCAGCAGTCTTAGCGGGGCCCCCCAAGAGACCCAGTACTTC
>-|TRBJ2-2|-|TRBV15
CATSRDLLGIGELFF
TGTGCCACCAGCAGAGATCTCCTTGGTATCGGGGAGCTGTTTTTT
>TRBD1|TRBJ2-7|-|TRBV7-9
CASSSWDRYYEQYF
TGTGCCAGCAGCTCCTGGGACAGATACTACGAGCAGTACTTC
>TRBD1|TRBJ1-1|few|TRBV25-1
CASSPGQGPGNTEAFF
TGTGCCAGCAGCCCCGGACAGGGCCCAGGGAACACTGAAGCTTTCTTT
>TRBD2|TRBJ2-7|-|TRBV7-9
CASSLPGTSTYEQYF
TGTGCCAGCAGCCTCCCCGGGACTAGTACCTACGAGCAGTACTTC
>-|TRBJ2-3|few|TRBV6-6
CASSYGNTQYF
TGTGCCAGCAGTTACGGTAATACGCAGTATTTT
>-|TRBJ2-3|many|TRBV12-5
CASGLDVRGRTDTQYF
TGTGCTAGTGGTTTGGACGTCAGGGGACGCACAGATACGCAGTATTTT
>-|TRBJ2-3|many|TRBV7-9
CASSARLDSTDTQYF
TGTGCCAGCAGCGCAAGACTAGATAGCACAGATACGCAGTATTTT
>TRBD2|TRBJ2-5|-|TRBV2
CATGGSAEETQYF
TGTGCCACCGGGGGGAGCGCGGAAGAGACCCAGTACTTC
>TRBD1|TRBJ1-2|many|TRBV29-1
CSVFGQAGTDGYTF
TGCAGCGTTTTCGGACAGGCGGGGACAGACGGCTACACCTTC
>-|TRBJ2-7|many|TRBV2
CASGSFGGYEQYF
TGTGCCAGCGGTTCTTTTGGGGGCTACGAGCAGTACTTC
>-|TRBJ2-7|few|TRBV20-1
CSARDYQGAYEQYF
TGCAGTGCTAGAGATTACCAGGGCGCCTACGAGCAGTACTTC
>-|TRBJ2-7|few|TRBV11-2
CASSLVQGPYEQYF
TGTGCCAGCAGCTTAGTGCAGGGACCATACGAGCAGTACTTC
>-|TRBJ2-1|few|TRBV14
CASRQTGAGYNEQFF
TGTGCCAGCAGACAAACCGGGGCAGGTTACAATGAGCAGTTCTTC
>-|TRBJ2-6|-|TRBV6-1
CASSGTATGANVLTF
TGTGCCAGCAGTGGCACAGCTACTGGGGCCAACGTCCTGACTTTC
>-|TRBJ2-2|few|TRBV13
CASSPLLNTGELFF
TGTGCCAGCAGCCCACTCTTAAACACCGGGGAGCTGTTTTTT
>-|TRBJ2-5|-|TRBV5-1
CASSLVIGETQYF
TGCGCCAGCAGCTTGGTGATAGGAGAGACCCAGTACTTC
>-|TRBJ1-1|-|TRBV7-2
CASSLGWSGLEAFF
TGTGCCAGCAGCTTAGGTTGGTCAGGGCTTGAAGCTTTCTTT
>TRBD1|TRBJ1-5|-|TRBV27
CASRTTGDGNQPQHF
TGTGCCAGCAGGACAACAGGGGATGGAAATCAGCCCCAGCATTTT
>TRBD1|TRBJ2-5|few|TRBV7-9
CASSIEGTGGETQYF
TGTGCCAGCAGCATAGAAGGGACAGGGGGAGAGACCCAGTACTTC
>TRBD1|TRBJ2-2|many|TRBV5-1
CASSLYQGASGTGELFF
TGCGCCAGCAGCTTGTACCAGGGGGCATCAGGCACCGGGGAGCTGTTTTTT
>TRBD2|TRBJ2-7|few|TRBV20-1
CSAAGLAGVMGSPYEQYF
TGCAGTGCTGCGGGACTAGCGGGAGTAATGGGGAGTCCCTACGAGCAGTACTTC
>TRBD2|TRBJ2-1|many|TRBV27
CASSLAGGFNEQFF
TGTGCCAGCAGTTTAGCGGGAGGTTTCAATGAGCAGTTCTTC
>-|TRBJ2-6|-|TRBV11-1
CASSFVTFSGANVLTF
TGTGCCAGCAGCTTCGTGACATTCTCTGGGGCCAACGTCCTGACTTTC
>TRBD1|TRBJ1-6|few|TRBV25-1
CASSEWGGGNNSPLHF
TGTGCCAGCAGTGAATGGGGAGGGGGCAACAATTCACCCCTCCACTTT